What follows describes a single TCR beta chain. What it recognizes is unknown. This CDR3 has 15 amino acids. Germline values: CDR1 MNHEY, CDR2 SMNVEV (reference sequence). After removal of 5 bases from V and 3 bases from J, the junction contained 7 bases not matched to a gene. Method: immunoSEQ multiplex PCR; TCRdb's copy keeps in-frame clones and lacks some. The repertoire has around 30,000 clones, 80% to 90% of them found once; the top ten carry 5% to 5.5%. This sample is part of a study of regulatory and conventional T cells in RAG deficiency. Study-wide findings and caveats: Omenn patients showed >75% Treg-Tconv overlap and shorter CDR3 lengths. Omenn CD25-high CD127-low cells may be activated cells, not true Tregs. Compared with controls, unique Treg TCR beta sequences dropped approximately 100-fold in Omenn syndrome and CID/AS.

The same specimen was also included in a second study, on regulatory T cells. As reported in that work: Amplification used 52 TRBV primers and 13 TRBJ primers. Patient repertoires had restricted TRB V-J pairs and skewed V and J usage, most in Tregs.

The TCR originated in a human donor in good health. This chain connects TRBV27 to TRBJ1-1; 9 nucleotides line up with TRBD1. The sample was CD8+ T cells sorted from blood. Written as DNA, the CDR3 is TGTGCCAGCAGTCCAGGGACAGGGAGACACACTGAAGCTTTCTTT. Residues: CASSPGTGRHTEAFF.